Below, one T cell receptor beta chain is given with its context. Its specificity is unknown. The source of the sample is a study of cytomegalovirus exposure and HLA in healthy donors. Germline lookup yields CDR1 MDHEN and CDR2 SYDVKM. CDR3 length equals 16 residues. Trimming removed 7 bases from V and 7 bases from J; junction bases left unmatched: 13. The study's findings and limits: Cytomegalovirus association was listed for approximately 160 TCR beta chains.

The PCR employed 60 Vbeta primers together with 13 Jbeta primers. Profiled with immunoSEQ multiplex PCR; TCRdb holds only in-frame clones, not every one. The sample consists of 120,000 to 150,000 clones, more than 75% of them appearing once. The receptor comes from a man aged 18 to 29 in good health and CMV-seropositive. This chain links TRBV28 with TRBJ2-3, with TRBD2 matching over 11 bases. The sequenced sample was PBMCs. CDR3 residues: CASNPQLAGVLNTQYF. The CDR3 DNA sequence: TGTGCCAGCAATCCTCAACTAGCGGGAGTATTGAATACGCAGTATTTT.